This T cell receptor beta chain was obtained from a study of breast tumors, draining lymph nodes, adjacent tissues. Using its own MiXCR run on the multiplex PCR reads, TCRdb lists one record per CDR3 protein. The sample includes approximately 140,000 distinct CDR3 sequences, over 25% seen only once; the top ten take approximately 2.3%. Axillary draining lymph nodes of breast cancer patients supplied the node samples. This clonotype was seen ten or more times. Its antigen is currently unknown. Findings and caveats of the study: Tumor TCR diversity was below lymph nodes but above nontumor tissue. Luminal-like breast cancer showed significantly greater tumor-nontumor repertoire similarity than basal-like breast cancer did. Tumor T cell lymph node origin was a supported hypothesis, not proven. Most tumor T cells seemingly derive from lymph node, then expand in tumor.

Trimming shortened V by 7 bases and J by 0 bases, and 13 bases separated the two germline ends. Germline-derived CDR1 and CDR2 are LNHDA and SQIVND (reference sequence). The CDR3 is made up of 15 amino acids. This receptor was taken from a female donor with breast cancer. Some clones in this sample may be carry-over from other donors' samples. V gene TRBV19 combines with J gene TRBJ2-1, with D possibly matching TRBD1 (5 bases). The sequenced sample consisted of axillary lymph node tissue. CDR3: CASTLGAGSYNEQFF. CDR3 nucleotide sequence: TGTGCCAGTACCCTAGGGGCAGGCTCCTACAATGAGCAGTTCTTC.